The entry below describes one T cell receptor beta chain. These data are taken from a study of Ad26.COV2.S vaccination and SARS-CoV-2 variants. Looking at the study overall: The study gave Ad26.COV2.S intramuscularly, once or twice 56 days apart.

The repertoire was sequenced with immunoSEQ multiplex PCR; TCRdb's copy has only in-frame clones and lacks some. The table includes about 240,000 clones, approximately 87% detected once. Indicated treatment: some 19 received Ad26.COV2.S at low or high dose, single or two shots; several received placebo; per-sample allocation not given. The study sampled participants on day 63 after the first vaccine or placebo injection. The specimen comprised peripheral blood, sampled in a trial of Ad26.COV2.S vaccine versus placebo. This TCR was sampled from a person aged 18-60 years who received the Ad26.COV2.S COVID-19 vaccine or a placebo.

For the CDR3, the DNA is TGTGCCAGCAGCTCCCCTATGTCTGAAAAACTGTTTTTT. Protein sequence: CASSSPMSEKLFF. V usage is TRBV7-9 and J usage is TRBJ1-4; D gene uncertain. The germline V and J ends were trimmed by 4 bases and 7 bases, with 10 bases remaining between them. The CDR3 is made up of 13 amino acids. Germline V gene data show CDR1 as SEHNR and CDR2 as FQNEAQ (reference sequence).